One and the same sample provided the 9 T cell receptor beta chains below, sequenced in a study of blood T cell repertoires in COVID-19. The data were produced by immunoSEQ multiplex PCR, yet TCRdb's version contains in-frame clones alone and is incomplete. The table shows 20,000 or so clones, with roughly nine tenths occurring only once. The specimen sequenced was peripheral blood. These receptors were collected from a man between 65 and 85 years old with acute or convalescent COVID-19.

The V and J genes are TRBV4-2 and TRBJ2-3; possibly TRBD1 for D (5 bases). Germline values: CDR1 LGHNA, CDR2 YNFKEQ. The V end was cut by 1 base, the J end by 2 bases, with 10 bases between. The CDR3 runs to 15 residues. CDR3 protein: CASSQGVRVTDTQYF. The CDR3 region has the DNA TGTGCCAGCAGCCAAGGTGTCAGGGTCACAGATACGCAGTATTTT.

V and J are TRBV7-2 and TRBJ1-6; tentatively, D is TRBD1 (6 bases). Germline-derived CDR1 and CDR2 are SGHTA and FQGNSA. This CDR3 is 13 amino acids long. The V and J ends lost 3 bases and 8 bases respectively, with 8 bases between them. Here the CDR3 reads CASSFPGDSPLHF. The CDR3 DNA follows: TGTGCCAGCAGCTTCCCAGGGGATTCACCCCTCCACTTT.

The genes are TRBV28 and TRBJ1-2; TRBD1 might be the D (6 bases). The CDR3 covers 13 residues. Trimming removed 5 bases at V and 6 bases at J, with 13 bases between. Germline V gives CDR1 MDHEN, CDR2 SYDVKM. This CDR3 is CASSLTTGDGYTF. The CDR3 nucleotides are TGTGCCAGCAGTCTTACGACAGGTGATGGCTACACCTTC.

CDR3 amino acids: CASSSGGGAGETQYF. In DNA form, the CDR3 reads TGTGCCAGCAGCTCGGGGGGGGGAGCTGGAGAGACCCAGTACTTC. The V gene is TRBV11-3, the J gene TRBJ2-5; 8 bases align to TRBD2. This CDR3 has 15 amino acids. Germline V CDR1 and CDR2: SGHNT, YENEEA. V lost 4 bases and J lost 4; bases outside the gene matches: 8.

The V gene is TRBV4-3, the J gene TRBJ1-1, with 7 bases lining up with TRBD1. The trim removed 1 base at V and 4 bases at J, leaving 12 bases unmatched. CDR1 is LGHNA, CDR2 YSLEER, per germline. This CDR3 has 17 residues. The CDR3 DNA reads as TGCGCCAGCAGCCAAGGCGGAGCAGGGGGGCATATCACTGAAGCTTTCTTT. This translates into CASSQGGAGGHITEAFF.

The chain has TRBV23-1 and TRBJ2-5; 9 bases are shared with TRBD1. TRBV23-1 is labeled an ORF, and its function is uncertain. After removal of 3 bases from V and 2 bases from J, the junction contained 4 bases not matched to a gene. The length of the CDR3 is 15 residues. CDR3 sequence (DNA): TGCGCCAGCAGTCATGTAGGGACAGGGCAAGAGACCCAGTACTTC. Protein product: CASSHVGTGQETQYF.

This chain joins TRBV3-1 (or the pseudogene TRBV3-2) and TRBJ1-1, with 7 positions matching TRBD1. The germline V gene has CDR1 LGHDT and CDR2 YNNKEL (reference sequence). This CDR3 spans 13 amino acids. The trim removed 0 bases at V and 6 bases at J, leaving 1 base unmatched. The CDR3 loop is CASSQERGPEAFF. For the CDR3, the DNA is TGTGCCAGCAGCCAAGAAAGGGGGCCTGAAGCTTTCTTT.

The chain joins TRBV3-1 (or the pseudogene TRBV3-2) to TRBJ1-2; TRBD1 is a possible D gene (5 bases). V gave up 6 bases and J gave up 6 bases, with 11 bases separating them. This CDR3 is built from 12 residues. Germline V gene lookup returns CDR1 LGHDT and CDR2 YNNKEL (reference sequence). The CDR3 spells CASSWEGHGYTF. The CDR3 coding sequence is TGTGCCAGCAGTTGGGAGGGACATGGCTACACCTTC.

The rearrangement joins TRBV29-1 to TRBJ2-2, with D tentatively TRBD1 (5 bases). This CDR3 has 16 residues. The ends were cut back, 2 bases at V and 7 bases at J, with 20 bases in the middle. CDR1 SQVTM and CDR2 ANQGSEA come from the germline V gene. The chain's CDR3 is CSVETRERGTSGELFF. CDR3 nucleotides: TGCAGCGTTGAAACAAGGGAAAGGGGAACGAGCGGGGAGCTGTTTTTT.